These 5 T cell receptor beta chains came from one sample sequenced in a study of blood T cell repertoires in COVID-19 (dated by TCRdb to the early 2020s). Library construction relied on the immunoSEQ multiplex PCR assay. As stored in TCRdb, this immuneACCESS dataset retains in-frame rearrangements with V and J assigned. A fraction of the clones does not appear; measured against another copy, unresolved V genes explain less than half of the discrepancy, and the remainder lacks a known reason. Within this sample are about 69,000 clones, with approximately 90% of them counted one time only. The top ten hold 1.5% to 2% of the sample. Sample: peripheral blood. The receptors shown here come from a man in his thirties or forties with acute or convalescent COVID-19.

The chain carries TRBV7-8 and TRBJ2-3, with a tentative D call TRBD1 (5 bases). The CDR3 consists of 16 residues. Per germline, CDR1 SGHVS and CDR2 FQNEAQ. Trimming took 1 base from V and 2 from J, leaving 13 bases between them. CDR3 loop: CASSLVQGHPTDTQYF. As DNA, the CDR3 is TGTGCCAGCAGCTTAGTCCAGGGCCACCCCACAGATACGCAGTATTTT.

V gene TRBV5-1 combines with J gene TRBJ2-3; weak D call: TRBD2 (6 bases). The V end lost 6 bases, the J end lost 4 bases, and 15 bases lay between the germline ends. Germline assignment: CDR1 SGHRS and CDR2 YFSETQ. CDR3 size: 14 residues. The CDR3 sequence: CASTLSAGSDTQYF. DNA of the CDR3: TGCGCCAGCACGCTCTCAGCGGGCTCAGATACGCAGTATTTT.

The chain links TRBV9 to TRBJ1-2; unclear D gene. Trimming shortened V by 0 bases and J by 10 bases, and 10 bases separated the two germline ends. The germline V gene encodes CDR1 SGDLS and CDR2 YYNGEE. CDR3 length equals 12 residues. CDR3 sequence: CASSVDGRHYTF. In DNA, the CDR3 is TGTGCCAGCAGCGTAGATGGGAGGCACTACACCTTC.

The V gene is TRBV5-1, the J gene TRBJ2-1; TRBD2 agrees at 8 bases. This CDR3 spans 15 amino acids. The germline gives CDR1 SGHRS, CDR2 YFSETQ. The ends lost 0 bases at V and 3 bases at J; junction bases unmatched: 2. The CDR3 reads CASSLESGSYNEQFF. Written as DNA, the CDR3 is TGCGCCAGCAGCTTGGAAAGCGGGAGCTACAATGAGCAGTTCTTC.

This clone was recorded only once. The chain couples TRBV29-1 to TRBJ2-5; 7 bases map to TRBD2. The germline gives CDR1 SQVTM, CDR2 ANQGSEA. After removal of 6 bases from V and 6 bases from J, the junction contained 10 bases not matched to a gene. CDR3 length: 13 residues. The CDR3 coding sequence is TGCAGCGTCGGAGGCGGGAGTAGACAGACCCAGTACTTC. Protein product: CSVGGGSRQTQYF.